This paragraph reports one TCR beta chain. No antigen is known for it. This sample was included in a study of vaccination and CD4 T cells after COVID-19. The treatment is: approximately nine-day PBMC culture with coronavirus spike peptide pools or control peptides (ViraFEST assay). Positive tests by PCR, dated March to December 2020, predated US Alpha, Beta and Delta variants. The CDR3 loop spans 13 amino acids. Trimming stripped 3 bases from V and 6 bases from J, with 10 bases between. Germline V lookup: CDR1 MNHEY, CDR2 SVGAGI. Oncomine TCR Beta short-read sequencing was applied to DNA from cultured CD4+ T cells. TCRdb passed the PCR reads through MiXCR, listing each CDR3 protein once. The table lists around 6,000 distinct CDR3 sequences, around 20% of them singletons.

J is TRBJ2-3 and V is TRBV6-5, with TRBD2 as a possible D gene (5 bases). The receptor comes from a human donor who had recovered from COVID-19. Source material: CD4+ T cells from blood, cultured in vitro. CDR3 region: CASSYSRDDTQYF. Here the CDR3 DNA reads TGTGCCAGCAGTTATTCCCGGGATGATACGCAGTATTTT.